This T cell receptor beta chain was observed in a study of cytomegalovirus exposure and HLA in healthy donors. Study results and limitations: Other equally common chains were less clonally expanded than HLA-associated TCR beta chains, a later analysis showed.

This cohort consisted of healthy bone marrow donors. The germline V and J ends were trimmed by 5 bases and 5 bases, with 22 bases remaining between them. Germline loops: CDR1 SGHVS, CDR2 FQNEAQ. This CDR3 is 16 amino acids long. It was with 60 Vbeta and 13 Jbeta primers that the PCR ran. Sequenced by immunoSEQ multiplex PCR; TCRdb stores in-frame clones only, minus some. The sample comprises 150,000 to 200,000 clones, about four fifths of which are singletons, and 6% to 7.5% rests with the top ten. Concerning this clone itself: Its matching antigen is unknown.

The sequenced sample consisted of PBMCs. V and J are TRBV7-8 and TRBJ2-7; D is perhaps TRBD2 (5 bases). This TCR was recovered from a man aged 30-40 years in good health and CMV-seropositive. CDR3 DNA sequence: TGTGCCAGCAGCCTGGACTCCCCGGACTTGGGAGACGAGCAGTACTTC. It yields the protein CASSLDSPDLGDEQYF.